These T cell receptor beta chains were read from a single sample in a study of long-term antiretroviral therapy in people with HIV. Libraries were prepared by immunoSEQ multiplex PCR; TCRdb keeps only in-frame clonotypes and omits some of them. The sample has about 31,000 clones; around 79% are singletons. The sequences come from unsorted PBMCs, collected 1.9 years after starting antiretroviral therapy. These receptors came from a young man with HIV. Both conserved end residues are part of each CDR3. D genes are given only for firm matches. Rows may omit the clone size; those that give it use once, few, many or a size class.

TRBV15	TRBJ1-4	.	.	TGTGCCACCACGCCTCAGTGGGGAACTAATGAAAAACTGTTTTTT	CATTPQWGTNEKLFF
TRBV7-3	TRBJ2-7	.	.	TGTGCCAGCAGCCCCGGCTCGGCGGTCGAGCAGTACTTC	CASSPGSAVEQYF
TRBV18	TRBJ1-1	.	.	TGTGCCAGCTCACCACAGGATGTGAACACTGAAGCTTTCTTT	CASSPQDVNTEAFF
TRBV7-9	TRBJ2-1	.	.	TGTGCCAGCAGCTTAGCGGGGTCGGGGGAATCACGGCAGTTCTTC	CASSLAGSGESRQFF
TRBV5-1	TRBJ1-2	.	.	TGCGCCAGCAGCATACAGGGTGATGGCTACACCTTC	CASSIQGDGYTF
TRBV7-8	TRBJ1-5	.	.	TGTGCCAGCAGCTTAACCTCGATGAATCAGCCCCAGCATTTT	CASSLTSMNQPQHF
TRBV5-1	TRBJ2-5	TRBD1	.	TGCGCCAGCAGCCCTATAACCTCACAGGGGCTTTACTTC	CASSPITSQGLYF
TRBV12-5	TRBJ1-5	.	.	TGTGCTAGTGCTCTGGCCAGCAATCAGCCCCAGCATTTT	CASALASNQPQHF
TRBV2	TRBJ2-5	TRBD2	.	TGTGCCAGCAGTACCGGGACTAAGGTGCAAGGGGCCCAGTACTTC	CASSTGTKVQGAQYF
TRBV19	TRBJ1-6	.	.	TGTGCCAGTACCGAGGGGGGGTATTCACCCCTCCACTTT	CASTEGGYSPLHF
TRBV27	TRBJ1-4	.	.	TGTGCCAGTACCAGATCAACTAATGAAAAACTGTTTTTT	CASTRSTNEKLFF
TRBV10-3	TRBJ1-1	TRBD1	.	TGTGCCATCAGTGACCGGGGACAGGCCGTTGGCACTGAAGCTTTCTTT	CAISDRGQAVGTEAFF
TRBV7-9	TRBJ2-3	TRBD2	few	TGTGCCAGCAGCTCGCGAATAGGGCTAGCGGGGGGTAGCACAGATACGCAGTATTTT	CASSSRIGLAGGSTDTQYF
TRBV5-1	TRBJ1-2	.	.	TGCGCCAGCAGCTTGGGGGGTTCGGGTGGCTACACCTTC	CASSLGGSGGYTF
TRBV5-1	TRBJ2-1	.	.	TGCGCCAGCAGCTCATCAGGGAGTGGGGCCGGCAATGAGCAGTTCTTC	CASSSSGSGAGNEQFF
TRBV7-9	TRBJ2-3	.	.	TGTGCCAGCAGCCACCCCACGCCCACCGGAATTAGGATGGCGGCGGCGCAGTATTTT	CASSHPTPTGIRMAAAQYF
TRBV2	TRBJ2-3	.	.	TGTGCCAGCTTAAGGGGGGGAGGCGGCACAGATACGCAGTATTTT	CASLRGGGGTDTQYF
TRBV7-9	TRBJ1-3	.	.	TGTGCCAGCAGCTCCAGGGTGTCCTCTGGAAACACCATATATTTT	CASSSRVSSGNTIYF
TRBV7-2	TRBJ2-5	TRBD2	.	TGTGCCAGCAGCCCCCTACTAGCGGGGGGGCGAGAGACCCAGTACTTC	CASSPLLAGGRETQYF
TRBV2	TRBJ2-5	.	.	TGTGCCAGCAGAAGACAGTTCCAAGAGACCCAGTACTTC	CASRRQFQETQYF
TRBV7-9	TRBJ2-2	.	.	TGTGCCAGCAGCAAGGGACAGAACACCGGGGAGCTGTTTTTT	CASSKGQNTGELFF
TRBV5-5	TRBJ2-5	.	.	TGTGCCAGCAGCTTGGATGGCGAGCCTGGGGAGACCCAGTACTTC	CASSLDGEPGETQYF
TRBV5-1	TRBJ1-6	.	.	TGCGCCAGCAGCTTGGACGGACAGCCCTATTCACCCCTCCACTTT	CASSLDGQPYSPLHF
TRBV6-1	TRBJ1-2	TRBD1	.	TGTGCCAGCAGTGAAGTGGACAGGAACTATGGCTACACCTTC	CASSEVDRNYGYTF
TRBV6-5	TRBJ1-2	.	.	TGTGCCAGCAGTTTCACCCCGGCCTCCCCCGGGGGCTACACCTTC	CASSFTPASPGGYTF
TRBV7-2	TRBJ1-2	.	.	TGTGCCAGCAGACCGACACCTAACTATGGCTACACCTTC	CASRPTPNYGYTF
TRBV6-5	TRBJ1-2	.	few	TGTGCCAGCGGATCCGGGACGTCTGGCTACACCTTC	CASGSGTSGYTF
TRBV27	TRBJ1-2	.	few	TGTGCCAGCAGTTCTCCAGGAAACTATGGCTACACCTTC	CASSSPGNYGYTF
TRBV7-5	TRBJ1-5	.	medium-sized	TGTGCCAGAGACAGGGTAGACCTAATAGGCAATCAGCCCCAGCATTTT	CARDRVDLIGNQPQHF
TRBV6-6	TRBJ1-2	.	.	TGTGCCACCCGGGTGGGGTCTGGCTACACCTTC	CATRVGSGYTF
TRBV5-1	TRBJ2-2	.	.	TGCGCCACCCGTTCTGACCCCACCGGGGAGCTGTTTTTT	CATRSDPTGELFF
TRBV5-6	TRBJ1-5	TRBD1	.	TGTGCCAGCAGCTGGGGTGCAGGGGGTGGTCAGCCCCAGCATTTT	CASSWGAGGGQPQHF
TRBV10-3	TRBJ1-1	.	.	TGTGCCATCAGTGACCGCCAGGGCCACACTGAAGCTTTCTTT	CAISDRQGHTEAFF
TRBV6-1	TRBJ2-1	.	once	TGTGCCAGCAGTGAGGTGGCTGATCCCTACAATGAGCAGTTCTTC	CASSEVADPYNEQFF
TRBV13	TRBJ2-5	TRBD1	.	TGTGCCAGCAGCCTACGACAGGGGAGACAAGAGACCCAGTACTTC	CASSLRQGRQETQYF
TRBV7-9	TRBJ2-1	.	few	TGTGCCAGCAGCTTGGCCGGTGACAATGAGCAGTTCTTC	CASSLAGDNEQFF
TRBV5-4	TRBJ2-1	TRBD2	.	TGTGCCAGCAGCTCACGGACTAGCGGGGGGTACTCCTACAATGAGCAGTTCTTC	CASSSRTSGGYSYNEQFF
TRBV10-1	TRBJ1-2	.	once	TGCGCCAGCAGTGACGGGGACTATGGCTACACCTTC	CASSDGDYGYTF
TRBV19	TRBJ1-5	.	.	TGTGCCAGTAGAGGGGCTAAAAATCAGCCCCAGCATTTT	CASRGAKNQPQHF
TRBV7-8	TRBJ1-1	.	.	TGTGCCAGCAGCTTTAGGGGAGGCACTGAAGCTTTCTTT	CASSFRGGTEAFF
TRBV6-1	TRBJ2-2	TRBD2	.	TGTGCCAGCAGTCAGGTAGCGGGGTTTGCCGGGGAGCTGTTTTTT	CASSQVAGFAGELFF
TRBV18	TRBJ2-5	.	.	TGTGCCAGCTCACCACCGCTAGTCCGCGAGACCCAGTACTTC	CASSPPLVRETQYF
TRBV19	TRBJ2-1	.	.	TGTGCCAGTAGTATTCAGGGACCCTCCGACAATGAGCAGTTCTTC	CASSIQGPSDNEQFF
TRBV6-1	TRBJ2-1	.	.	TGTGCCAGCAGCGAAAGGCCTCCGGTCCCGGGGAATGAGCAGTTCTTC	CASSERPPVPGNEQFF
TRBV19	TRBJ1-4	.	.	TGTGCCAGTAGTATAGCTATCGACCGGGCCTGGATTAATGAAAAACTGTTTTTT	CASSIAIDRAWINEKLFF
TRBV28	TRBJ1-5	.	.	TGTGCCAGCGCAGCCAGAATCTATCAGCCCCAGCATTTT	CASAARIYQPQHF
TRBV5-1	TRBJ2-7	TRBD1	medium-sized	TGCGCCAGCAGCTTGGAGACAGGGGACGAGCAGTACTTC	CASSLETGDEQYF
TRBV2	TRBJ2-2	.	few	TGTGCCAGCAGTGTCGAGGCAGTGAACACCGGGGAGCTGTTTTTT	CASSVEAVNTGELFF
TRBV5-6	TRBJ2-3	.	.	TGTGCCAGCAGCTTGTTTCCGAATACGCAGTATTTT	CASSLFPNTQYF